One sample yielded the 15 T cell receptor beta chains listed below, sequenced in a study of vaccination and CD4 T cells after COVID-19. With the Oncomine TCR Beta short-read assay, DNA from cultured CD4+ T cells was sequenced. MiXCR was run by TCRdb on the PCR reads, yielding one entry per CDR3 protein. The table records around 18,000 distinct CDR3 sequences, around 40% of them present only once. What these receptors recognize is not known. Documented time point: late sampling 161 to 241 days after vaccination in a few convalescent patients. Sample treatment: roughly 11-day PBMC culture with coronavirus spike peptide pools or control peptides (ViraFEST assay). The specimen comprised CD4+ T cells from blood, cultured in vitro, sampled about 7 months after SARS-CoV-2 vaccination. These receptor sequences come from a human donor who had recovered from COVID-19.

This chain uses TRBV7-3 with TRBJ2-7; the D gene is possibly TRBD2 (6 bases). V dropped 5 bases and J dropped 2 bases, with 13 bases sitting between them. CDR1 SGHTA and CDR2 FQGTGA come from the germline V gene. This CDR3 region has 14 residues. The DNA for the CDR3 is TGTGCCAGCAGCCCCGGGACTGCTCCCTACGAGCAGTACTTC. This encodes CASSPGTAPYEQYF.

The chain couples TRBV19 to TRBJ1-1; D is perhaps TRBD1 (6 bases). Deletions cut 7 bases from V and 11 bases from J, with 14 bases between. The CDR3 is made up of 11 amino acids. Germline lookup yields CDR1 LNHDA and CDR2 SQIVND (reference sequence). For the CDR3, the DNA is TGTGCCAGTAACAGGGATAGTGTGGCTTTCTTT. Amino acid sequence: CASNRDSVAFF.

This clonotype occurred a few times. J is TRBJ1-2 and V is TRBV7-2, with D hard to call. Germline CDR1 and CDR2: SGHTA and FQGNSA. V lost 3 bases and J lost 7, with 9 bases in between. This CDR3 region has 12 residues. The CDR3 DNA reads as TGTGCCAGCAGCTTTGGGGTTTCTGGCTACACCTTC. Translating it yields CASSFGVSGYTF.

This chain connects TRBV7-6 to TRBJ2-5, with TRBD1 as a possible D gene (6 bases). This CDR3 is 16 amino acids long. Germline CDR1 is SGHVS and CDR2 is FNYEAQ. V lost 4 bases, J lost 4 bases, and 19 bases lay in between. As DNA, the CDR3 is TGTGCCAGCAGCTCCGTCAGACGGACAGCGAGAGAGACCCAGTACTTC. Amino acid sequence: CASSSVRRTARETQYF.

The chain joins TRBV29-1 to TRBJ1-1, with D tentatively TRBD1 (6 bases). Trimming took off 0 bases at V and 4 bases at J, with 12 bases between the two ends. CDR3 length: 14 residues. From germline, CDR1 is SQVTM and CDR2 ANQGSEA. The CDR3 DNA reads as TGCAGCGTTGAAGAACAGGGAGCCGGCACTGAAGCTTTCTTT. Protein sequence: CSVEEQGAGTEAFF.

In this sample, this clonotype is medium-sized. The chain has TRBV7-2 and TRBJ1-6; D not resolved. CDR3 size: 14 residues. CDR1 and CDR2 (germline): SGHTA, FQGNSA. The V end was cut by 1 base, the J end by 7 bases, with 8 bases between. CDR3 in amino acids: CASSLEVRNSPLHF. The CDR3 coding sequence is TGTGCCAGCAGCTTAGAGGTCAGGAATTCACCCCTCCACTTT.

The chain combines TRBV2 with TRBJ2-7; TRBD1 aligns across 7 bases. V lost 8 bases to trimming and J lost 8 bases; unmatched junction nucleotides: 15. The CDR3 sequence is 14 residues long. Looked up from germline, CDR1 is SNHLY and CDR2 is FYNNEI. Here the CDR3 reads CASGPGQPIIKQYF. CDR3 coding DNA: TGTGCCAGCGGCCCGGGACAGCCCATTATCAAGCAGTACTTC.

The chain carries TRBV4-3 and TRBJ2-5; D is perhaps TRBD1 or TRBD2 (5 bases each). Germline V gene sequence: CDR1 LGHNA, CDR2 YSLEER. V lost 3 bases and J lost 5, with 25 bases in between. The CDR3 has 18 amino acids. The CDR3 DNA reads as TGCGCCAGCAGCCACCCCCCACCGGGGCGCCCCGCCCTTGAGACCCAGTACTTC. It translates to CASSHPPPGRPALETQYF.

The chain employs TRBV11-3 and TRBJ2-5; unclear D gene. V was cut by 5 bases and J by 3 bases, with 13 bases left in between. The CDR3 runs 14 residues. Germline CDR1 is SGHNT and CDR2 is YENEEA. CDR3: CASSAQLGKETQYF. The CDR3 bases are TGTGCCAGCAGCGCCCAGCTAGGGAAAGAGACCCAGTACTTC.

This clonotype was detected only a few times. The J gene is TRBJ2-2, the V gene TRBV7-3; TRBD2 matches at 7 bases. The CDR3 loop spans 16 amino acids. Germline lookup yields CDR1 SGHTA and CDR2 FQGTGA. The V segment lost 5 bases and the J segment 6 bases; nucleotides outside the gene matches: 12. The chain's CDR3 is CASSPKSGKTAGELFF. CDR3 DNA: TGTGCCAGCAGCCCCAAGAGCGGGAAGACTGCCGGGGAGCTGTTTTTT.

The chain couples TRBV7-2 to TRBJ1-1, with 9 bases identical to TRBD1. CDR1 is SGHTA, CDR2 FQGNSA, per germline. J was trimmed by 5 bases and V by 5 bases; bases with no gene match: 12. The CDR3 sequence is 16 residues long. Here the CDR3 reads CASSRKGQGRGTEAFF. CDR3 DNA: TGTGCCAGCAGCCGTAAGGGACAGGGACGGGGAACTGAAGCTTTCTTT. The whole variable domain, filled in from reference TRBV7-2 and TRBJ1-1, reads GAGVSQSPSNKVTEKGKDVELRCDPISGHTALYWYRQSLGQGLEFLIYFQGNSAPDKSGLPSDRFSAERTGGSVSTLTIQRTQQEDSAVYLCASSRKGQGRGTEAFFGQGTRLTVV.

The rearrangement joins TRBV7-2 to TRBJ2-2; D unresolved. V dropped 5 bases and J dropped 7 bases, with 8 bases sitting between them. Germline V gene sequence: CDR1 SGHTA, CDR2 FQGNSA. The CDR3 covers 12 residues. CDR3 in amino acids: CASSPWGGELFF. The CDR3 region has the DNA TGTGCCAGCAGCCCCTGGGGCGGGGAGCTGTTTTTT.

CDR3 coding DNA: TGCAGTGCTATGGCGGGAGTAACCTACAATGAGCAGTTCTTC. It translates to CSAMAGVTYNEQFF. The rearrangement uses TRBV20-1 and TRBJ2-1; TRBD2 matches at 7 bases. Germline-derived CDR1 and CDR2 are DFQATT and SNEGSKA (reference sequence). The CDR3 runs to 14 residues. The ends lost 4 bases at V and 2 bases at J; junction bases unmatched: 5.

V is TRBV4-2 and J is TRBJ1-5, with D uncertain. Trimming left V 0 bases short and J 5 bases short, with 5 bases between. Germline CDR1 is LGHNA and CDR2 is YNFKEQ. CDR3 size: 13 residues. Written as DNA, the CDR3 is TGTGCCAGCAGCCAAGATCGGTATCAGCCCCAGCATTTT. Its protein product is CASSQDRYQPQHF.

This clonotype was detected only a few times. This chain connects TRBV20-1 to TRBJ1-2; possible D gene TRBD1, 6 bases. CDR1 is DFQATT and CDR2 is SNEGSKA in the germline V gene (reference sequence). The V end lost 0 bases, the J end lost 4 bases, and 9 bases lay between the germline ends. This CDR3 is built from 13 residues. This CDR3 is CSARDGTLYGYTF. In nucleotides, the CDR3 is TGCAGTGCTAGAGATGGGACACTCTATGGCTACACCTTC.